This TCR beta chain was captured in a study of prognosis after radiotherapy for stage I lung cancer. Overall study context: Tumor type comprised squamous cell carcinoma in 6 or 7 patients and adenocarcinoma in under 15. Whole-study results and caveats: Lower values of Shannon entropy after stereotactic body radiation therapy were seen in patients who developed distant metastases.

This clonotype was seen only a few times. The target antigen is unknown. Researchers used two-round multiplex PCR to amplify TCR beta CDR3 starting from genomic DNA. First-round PCR, the initial amplification, used primers specific to each TRBV and TRBJ gene. TCRdb redid the calling of the multiplex PCR reads with MiXCR, one entry per CDR3 protein. This table holds fewer than 65,000 distinct CDR3 sequences, roughly 35% found once. CDR1 SGDLS and CDR2 YYNGEE come from the germline V gene. V shed 3 bases and J 4 bases; nucleotides not matched to a gene: 12. The CDR3 contains 16 residues. The receptor's source is a donor aged 50 or older with non-small cell lung cancer. This chain joins TRBV9 and TRBJ2-5, with 7 bases matching TRBD2. Specimen: PBMCs, collected before or after stereotactic body radiation therapy (not recorded which). CDR3 residues: CASSGISGGGGETQYF. The CDR3 DNA reads TGTGCCAGCAGCGGAATATCGGGAGGAGGAGGAGAGACCCAGTACTTC. The full variable domain, in which reference TRBV9 and TRBJ2-5 provide the parts outside the CDR3, is DSGVTQTPKHLITATGQRVTLRCSPRSGDLSVYWYQQSLDQGLQFLIQYYNGEERAKGNILERFSAQQFPDLHSELNLSSLELGDSALYFCASSGISGGGGETQYFGPGTRLLVL.